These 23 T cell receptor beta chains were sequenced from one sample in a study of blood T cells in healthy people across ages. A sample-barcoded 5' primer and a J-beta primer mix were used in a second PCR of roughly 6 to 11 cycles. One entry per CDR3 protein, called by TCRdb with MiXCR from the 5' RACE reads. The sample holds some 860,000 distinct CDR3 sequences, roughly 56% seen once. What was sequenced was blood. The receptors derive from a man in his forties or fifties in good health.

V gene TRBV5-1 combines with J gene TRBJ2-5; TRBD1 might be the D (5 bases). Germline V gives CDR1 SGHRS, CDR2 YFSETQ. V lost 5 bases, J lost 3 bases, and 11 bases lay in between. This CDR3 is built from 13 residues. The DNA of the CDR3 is TGCGCCAGCAGTACAGGTATCAAAGAGACCCAGTACTTC. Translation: CASSTGIKETQYF. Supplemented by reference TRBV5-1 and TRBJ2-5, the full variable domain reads KAGVTQTPRYLIKTRGQQVTLSCSPISGHRSVSWYQQTPGQGLQFLFEYFSETQRNKGNFPGRFSGRQFSNSRSEMNVSTLELGDSALYLCASSTGIKETQYFGPGTRLLVL.

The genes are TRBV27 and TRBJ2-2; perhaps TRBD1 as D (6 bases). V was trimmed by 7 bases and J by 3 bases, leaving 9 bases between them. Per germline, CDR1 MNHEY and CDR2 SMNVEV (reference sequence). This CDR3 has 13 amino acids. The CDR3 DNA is TGTGCCAGCAACAGGGCAGACACCGGGGAGCTGTTTTTT. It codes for CASNRADTGELFF.

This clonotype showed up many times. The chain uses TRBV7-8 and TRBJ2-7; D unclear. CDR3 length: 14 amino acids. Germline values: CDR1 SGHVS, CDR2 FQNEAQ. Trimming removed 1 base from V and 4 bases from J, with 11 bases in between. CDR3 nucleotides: TGTGCCAGCAGCTTAGACGGCCGGTCGTACGAGCAGTACTTC. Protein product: CASSLDGRSYEQYF.

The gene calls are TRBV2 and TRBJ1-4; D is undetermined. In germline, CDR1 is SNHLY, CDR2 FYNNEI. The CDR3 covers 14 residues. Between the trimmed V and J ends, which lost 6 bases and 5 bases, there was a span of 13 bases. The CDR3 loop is CASRGSQWNEKLFF. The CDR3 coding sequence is TGTGCCAGCAGAGGTAGTCAGTGGAATGAAAAACTGTTTTTT.

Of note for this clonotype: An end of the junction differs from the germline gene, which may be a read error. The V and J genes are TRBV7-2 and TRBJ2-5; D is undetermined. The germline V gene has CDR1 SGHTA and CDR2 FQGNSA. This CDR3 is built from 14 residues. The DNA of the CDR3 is TGTGCCAGCAGCTTCCAGGTCACTCAAGGGACCCAGTACTTC. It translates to CASSFQVTQGTQYF.

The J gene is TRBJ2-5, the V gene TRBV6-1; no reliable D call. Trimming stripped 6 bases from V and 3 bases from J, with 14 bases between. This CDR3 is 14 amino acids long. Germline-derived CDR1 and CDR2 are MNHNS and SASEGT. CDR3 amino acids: CASSLQPVKETQYF. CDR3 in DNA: TGTGCCAGCAGCCTCCAGCCGGTTAAAGAGACCCAGTACTTC.

DNA for the CDR3: TGCAGTGCTTCCTTACCACAGGGGATTCAAGACAATGAGCAGTTCTTC. This translates into CSASLPQGIQDNEQFF. The chain joins TRBV20-1 to TRBJ2-1, with 7 bases matching TRBD1. The germline V gene has CDR1 DFQATT and CDR2 SNEGSKA (reference sequence). The junction had 15 bases not matched to a gene; V was cut back by 5 bases and J by 5 bases. CDR3 length: 16 amino acids.

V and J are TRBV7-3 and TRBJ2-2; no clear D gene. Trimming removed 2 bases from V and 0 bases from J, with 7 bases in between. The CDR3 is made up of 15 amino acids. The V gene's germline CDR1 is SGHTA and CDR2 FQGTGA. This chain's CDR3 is CASSLQRSNTGELFF. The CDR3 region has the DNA TGTGCCAGCAGCTTACAGCGATCGAACACCGGGGAGCTGTTTTTT.

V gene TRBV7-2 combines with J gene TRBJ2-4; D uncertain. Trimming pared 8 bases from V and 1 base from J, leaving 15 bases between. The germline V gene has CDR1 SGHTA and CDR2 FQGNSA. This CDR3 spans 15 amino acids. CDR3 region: CASGPLGVAKNIQYF. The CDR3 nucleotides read TGTGCCAGCGGGCCCCTTGGGGTGGCCAAAAACATTCAGTACTTC.

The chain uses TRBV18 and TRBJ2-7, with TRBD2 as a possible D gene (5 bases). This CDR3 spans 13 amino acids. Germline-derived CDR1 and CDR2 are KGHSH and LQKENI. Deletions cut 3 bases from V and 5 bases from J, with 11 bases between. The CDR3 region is CASSPLGVNEQYF. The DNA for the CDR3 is TGTGCCAGCTCACCGCTCGGGGTTAACGAGCAGTACTTC.

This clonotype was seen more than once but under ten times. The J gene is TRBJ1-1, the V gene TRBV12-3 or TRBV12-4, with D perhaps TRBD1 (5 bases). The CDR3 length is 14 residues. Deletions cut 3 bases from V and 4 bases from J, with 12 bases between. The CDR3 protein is CASSFLGGGTEAFF. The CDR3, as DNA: TGTGCCAGCAGTTTTCTGGGCGGGGGCACTGAAGCTTTCTTT.

This CDR3 reads CASSYFSGFSYEQYF. The CDR3 nucleotides read TGTGCCAGCAGTTACTTCAGCGGCTTCTCCTACGAGCAGTACTTC. The J gene is TRBJ2-7, the V gene TRBV6-2 or TRBV6-3, with D tentatively TRBD2 (5 bases). With 1 base removed from V and 0 bases from J, the gap between germline ends came to 10 bases. There are 15 residues in the CDR3. The germline V gene has CDR1 MNHEY and CDR2 SVGEGT.

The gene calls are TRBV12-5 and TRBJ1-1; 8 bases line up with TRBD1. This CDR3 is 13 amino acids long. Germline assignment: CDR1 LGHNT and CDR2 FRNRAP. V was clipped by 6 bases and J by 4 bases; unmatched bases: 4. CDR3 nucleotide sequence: TGTGCTAGTGGCAGGGGGCCGGGCACTGAAGCTTTCTTT. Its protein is CASGRGPGTEAFF.

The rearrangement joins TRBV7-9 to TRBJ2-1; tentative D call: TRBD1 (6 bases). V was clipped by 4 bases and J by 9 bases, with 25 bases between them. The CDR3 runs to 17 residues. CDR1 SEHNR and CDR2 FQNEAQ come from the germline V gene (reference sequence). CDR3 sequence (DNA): TGTGCCAGCAGCTCGCTGGGCCGGGCAGGGGCCGTAACTGAGCAGTTCTTC. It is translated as CASSSLGRAGAVTEQFF.

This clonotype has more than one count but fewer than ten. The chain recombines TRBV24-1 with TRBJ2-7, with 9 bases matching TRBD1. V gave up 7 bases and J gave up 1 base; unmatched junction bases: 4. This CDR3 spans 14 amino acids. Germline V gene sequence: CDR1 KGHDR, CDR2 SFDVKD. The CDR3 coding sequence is TGTGCCACCAGGGGGACAGGGCCTTCCTACGAGCAGTACTTC. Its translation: CATRGTGPSYEQYF.

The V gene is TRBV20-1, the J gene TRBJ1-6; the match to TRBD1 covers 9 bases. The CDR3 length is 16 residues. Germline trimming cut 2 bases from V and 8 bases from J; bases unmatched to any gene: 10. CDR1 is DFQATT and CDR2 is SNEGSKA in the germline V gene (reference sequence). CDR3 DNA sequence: TGCAGTGCTAGAACGGGACAGGGTGATTATTATTCACCCCTCCACTTT. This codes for CSARTGQGDYYSPLHF.

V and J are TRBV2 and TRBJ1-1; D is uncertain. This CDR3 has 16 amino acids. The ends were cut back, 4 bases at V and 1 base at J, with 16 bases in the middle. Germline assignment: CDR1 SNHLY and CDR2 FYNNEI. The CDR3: CASSGKVVRSNTEAFF. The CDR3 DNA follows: TGTGCCAGCAGTGGGAAGGTGGTCAGGTCGAACACTGAAGCTTTCTTT.

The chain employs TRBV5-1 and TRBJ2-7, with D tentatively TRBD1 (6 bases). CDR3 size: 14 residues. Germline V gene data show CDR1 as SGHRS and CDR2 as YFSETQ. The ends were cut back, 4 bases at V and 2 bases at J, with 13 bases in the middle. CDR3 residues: CASSRSTGPYEQYF. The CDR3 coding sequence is TGCGCCAGCAGCAGATCGACAGGACCCTACGAGCAGTACTTC.

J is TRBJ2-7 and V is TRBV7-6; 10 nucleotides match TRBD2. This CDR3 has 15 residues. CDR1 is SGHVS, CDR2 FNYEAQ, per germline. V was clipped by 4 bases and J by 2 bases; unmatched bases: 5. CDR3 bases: TGTGCCAGCAGCTACCTAGCGGGAGCTGCCTACGAGCAGTACTTC. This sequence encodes CASSYLAGAAYEQYF.

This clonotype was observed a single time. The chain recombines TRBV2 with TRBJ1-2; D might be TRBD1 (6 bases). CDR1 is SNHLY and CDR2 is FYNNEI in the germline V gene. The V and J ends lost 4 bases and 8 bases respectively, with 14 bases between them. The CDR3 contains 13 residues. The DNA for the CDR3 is TGTGCCAGCAGTGCCTACAGGGTATCCGGCTACACCTTC. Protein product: CASSAYRVSGYTF.

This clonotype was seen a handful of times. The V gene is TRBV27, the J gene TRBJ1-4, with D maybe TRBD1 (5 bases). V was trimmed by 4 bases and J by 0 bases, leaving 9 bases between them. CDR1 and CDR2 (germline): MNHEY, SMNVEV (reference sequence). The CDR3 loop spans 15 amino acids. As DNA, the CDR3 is TGTGCCAGCAGTTCGCACAGGTCAACTAATGAAAAACTGTTTTTT. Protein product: CASSSHRSTNEKLFF.

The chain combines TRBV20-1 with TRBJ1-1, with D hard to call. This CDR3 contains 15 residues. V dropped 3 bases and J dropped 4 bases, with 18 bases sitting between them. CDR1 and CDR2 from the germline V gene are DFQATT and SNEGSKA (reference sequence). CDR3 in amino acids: CSASESRGPGTEAFF. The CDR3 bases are TGCAGTGCTAGCGAATCAAGAGGCCCTGGCACTGAAGCTTTCTTT.

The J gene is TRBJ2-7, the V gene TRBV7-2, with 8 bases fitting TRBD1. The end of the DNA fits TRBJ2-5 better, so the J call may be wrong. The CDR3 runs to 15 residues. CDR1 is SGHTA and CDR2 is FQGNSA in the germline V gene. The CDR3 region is CASSSMLGTGGTQYF. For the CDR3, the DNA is TGTGCCAGCAGCTCCATGCTTGGGACAGGAGGGACCCAGTACTTC.